Following are 4 T cell receptor beta chains from one sample sequenced in a study of blood T cell repertoires in COVID-19 (TCRdb year 2020). The method was the immunoSEQ multiplex PCR assay. TCRdb mirrors the immuneACCESS table, restricted to in-frame sequences. Some clones are absent from its copies; in checked studies, under half trace to an unresolved V gene, and the reason for the others is unknown. Here the sample has 300,000 to 450,000 clones; roughly four fifths occur a single time. The top ten hold about 1% of the sample. The sequenced material came from peripheral blood. All receptors come from a human donor with acute or convalescent COVID-19. The donor label of this sample is uncertain.

The CDR3 is CASSISGNGGYGYTF. CDR3 nucleotides: TGTGCCAGTAGTATATCGGGGAATGGTGGCTATGGCTACACCTTC. The chain has TRBV19 and TRBJ1-2; D not certain. Trimming took 2 bases from V and 4 from J, leaving 14 bases between them. This CDR3 comprises 15 residues. CDR1 is LNHDA, CDR2 SQIVND, per germline (reference sequence).

This clone has only one observation. CDR3 bases: TGTGCCAGCAGCTTGAGTCCGGGAAGGACCAAAAACATTCAGTACTTC. Its translation is CASSLSPGRTKNIQYF. The chain carries TRBV5-6 and TRBJ2-4; maybe TRBD2 (5 bases). Deletions cut 1 base from V and 2 bases from J, with 13 bases between. This CDR3 is built from 16 residues. Germline V gene lookup returns CDR1 SGHDT and CDR2 YYEEEE.

This sequence joins TRBV6-1 and TRBJ1-1; 8 bases line up with TRBD1. The CDR3 consists of 14 residues. In germline, CDR1 is MNHNS, CDR2 SASEGT. V gave up 2 bases and J gave up 3 bases; unmatched junction bases: 2. This chain's CDR3 is CASSEYRGDTEAFF. CDR3 nucleotide sequence: TGTGCCAGCAGTGAATACAGGGGGGACACTGAAGCTTTCTTT.

The rearrangement uses TRBV5-1 and TRBJ1-1; 8 bases line up with TRBD1. Unmatched junction bases numbered 7, after V lost 4 bases and J lost 8 bases. Germline V gene lookup returns CDR1 SGHRS and CDR2 YFSETQ. This CDR3 is 13 amino acids long. CDR3 sequence (DNA): TGCGCCAGCAGCATGACAGGGGAAATGGAAGCTTTCTTT. This codes for CASSMTGEMEAFF.